What follows are 11 T cell receptor beta chains derived from one specimen sequenced in a study of blood T cell repertoires in COVID-19. Using immunoSEQ multiplex PCR, the repertoire was profiled, and TCRdb retains in-frame clones only, with some absent. The sample has under 300,000 clones, around 82% seen once. The sample taken for sequencing was peripheral blood. These receptors came from a woman of 80 years or more with active or convalescent COVID-19.

This clone has only one observation. The genes are TRBV5-1 and TRBJ2-2, with D maybe TRBD2 (5 bases). Trimming took 3 bases from V and 0 from J, leaving 6 bases between them. Germline CDR1 and CDR2: SGHRS and YFSETQ. CDR3 size: 14 residues. The CDR3 sequence is CASSSSTNTGELFF. CDR3 sequence (DNA): TGCGCCAGCAGCTCTAGCACGAACACCGGGGAGCTGTTTTTT.

This chain connects TRBV5-1 to TRBJ2-7, with TRBD2 matching over 7 bases. The CDR3 is 15 residues long. CDR1 SGHRS and CDR2 YFSETQ come from the germline V gene. V dropped 0 bases and J dropped 7; count of bases not matched to a gene: 10. CDR3 in amino acids: CASSLEPGTTGEQYF. CDR3 coding DNA: TGCGCCAGCAGCTTGGAACCGGGGACTACCGGAGAGCAGTACTTC.

This clone was observed a few times. V and J are TRBV5-1 and TRBJ1-6, with D possibly matching TRBD1 (5 bases). The V end was cut by 8 bases, the J end by 9 bases, with 12 bases between. The CDR3 is 12 residues long. Germline-derived CDR1 and CDR2 are SGHRS and YFSETQ. The CDR3 is CARRGEGSPLHF. The CDR3 DNA reads TGCGCCAGGCGGGGGGAGGGTTCACCCCTCCACTTT. The variable domain in full, completed from reference TRBV5-1 and TRBJ1-6, reads KAGVTQTPRYLIKTRGQQVTLSCSPISGHRSVSWYQQTPGQGLQFLFEYFSETQRNKGNFPGRFSGRQFSNSRSEMNVSTLELGDSALYLCARRGEGSPLHFGNGTRLTVT.

This chain links TRBV28 with TRBJ2-3; tentative D call: TRBD1 (6 bases). Per the germline V gene, CDR1 is MDHEN and CDR2 is SYDVKM. This CDR3 spans 14 amino acids. V dropped 9 bases and J dropped 2 bases, with 15 bases sitting between them. As DNA, the CDR3 is TGTGCCAGTCGAGGGGCAGGGGACACAGATACGCAGTATTTT. It specifies CASRGAGDTDTQYF.

The V call is TRBV6-5, the J call TRBJ1-4; possible D gene TRBD1, 5 bases. Trimming removed 0 bases at V and 12 bases at J, with 20 bases between. Germline V gives CDR1 MNHEY, CDR2 SVGAGI. This CDR3 spans 16 amino acids. CDR3 DNA: TGTGCCAGCAGTTACTCCTTCGGAAGGGGACCGGGGGAACTGTTTTTT. This translates into CASSYSFGRGPGELFF.

A single count supports this clone. The chain employs TRBV28 and TRBJ2-2, with a tentative D call TRBD2 (6 bases). The CDR3 consists of 15 residues. Deletions cut 6 bases from V and 7 bases from J, with 18 bases between. Germline loops: CDR1 MDHEN, CDR2 SYDVKM. The CDR3 nucleotides read TGTGCCAGCAGCCCGGTGGATGGGGGGAACGGGGAGCTGTTTTTT. It translates to CASSPVDGGNGELFF.

In its sample, this clone was seen a few times. The genes are TRBV10-3 and TRBJ2-3, with 8 bases lining up with TRBD2. V was clipped by 4 bases and J by 4 bases; unmatched bases: 4. In germline, CDR1 is ENHRY, CDR2 SYGVKD. The CDR3 sequence is 14 residues long. The CDR3 coding sequence is TGTGCCATCAGTGCGGGACTAGACGCAGATACGCAGTATTTT. Its translation is CAISAGLDADTQYF.

This clone was seen a single time. The V gene is TRBV7-6, the J gene TRBJ2-3, with TRBD2 identical over 9 bases. The CDR3 consists of 20 residues. J lost 0 bases, V lost 1 base, and 14 bases had no gene match. CDR1 and CDR2 (germline): SGHVS, FNYEAQ. The CDR3 bases are TGTGCCAGCAGCTTAGGTTGGCGGCTAGCGGGAAAACCTAGCACAGATACGCAGTATTTT. Translated: CASSLGWRLAGKPSTDTQYF.

V usage is TRBV9 and J usage is TRBJ1-6, with TRBD1 identical over 7 bases. The germline gives CDR1 SGDLS, CDR2 YYNGEE. This CDR3 contains 15 residues. V shed 4 bases, J shed 8 bases, and the junction held 9 bases outside the gene matches. CDR3: CASSPRQGDYSPLHF. The CDR3 DNA reads TGTGCCAGCAGCCCCCGACAGGGAGATTATTCACCCCTCCACTTT.

This chain links TRBV11-3 with TRBJ2-2, with 13 bases fitting TRBD2. Trimming took 5 bases from V and 7 from J; bases not matched to a gene: 7. CDR1 is SGHNT, CDR2 YENEEA, per germline. The CDR3 runs 16 residues. As DNA, the CDR3 is TGTGCCAGCAGCCTCGGGACTAGCGGGGTCGGCGGGGAGCTGTTTTTT. Protein product: CASSLGTSGVGGELFF. The full variable domain, rest sourced from reference TRBV11-3 and TRBJ2-2, is EAGVVQSPRYKIIEKKQPVAFWCNPISGHNTLYWYLQNLGQGPELLIRYENEEAVDDSQLPKDRFSAERLKGVDSTLKIQPAELGDSAVYLCASSLGTSGVGGELFFGEGSRLTVL.

This chain links TRBV19 with TRBJ2-2; 10 bases align to TRBD1. The CDR3 spans 15 residues. Germline V CDR1 and CDR2: LNHDA, SQIVND (reference sequence). Germline trimming cut 6 bases from V and 6 bases from J; bases unmatched to any gene: 7. CDR3 amino acids: CASRSGTGESGELFF. The CDR3 nucleotides are TGTGCCAGTAGATCCGGGACAGGGGAATCCGGGGAGCTGTTTTTT.